This T cell receptor beta chain came from a study of human T cells and chemical hapten exposure. Study-level background: Small pooled library volume differences chiefly drove per-sample TCR yield variation.

CDR1 is SGHNT and CDR2 is YYREEE in the germline V gene (reference sequence). With V trimmed by 5 bases and J by 3 bases, 4 bases remained unmatched. The CDR3 length is 13 residues. This clonotype was counted ten times or more. Its antigen remains unknown. Individual cDNA molecules in this library carried unique molecular identifiers. TCRdb re-analysed the RACE reads in MiXCR, keeping a single row per CDR3 protein. The table shows about 300,000 distinct CDR3 sequences, with about 5.4% occurring only once. The study, taken as a whole, reports: Patch test score was positively correlated with the counts of PT1 expanded TCRs.

The time point was: pre-sensitization, week 0. Treatment reported: therapeutic diphenylcyclopropenone sensitization with weekly scalp DPC. It was from unfractionated whole blood that total RNA was extracted. The sample here was whole blood, taken in connection with sensitization to the hapten diphenylcyclopropenone (DPC). V gene TRBV5-4 combines with J gene TRBJ2-5; 7 bases are a match to TRBD2. This clonotype was obtained from a woman aged 18-29 years with alopecia areata. Some clones in this sample may be carry-over from other donors' samples. The CDR3 coding sequence is TGTGCCAGCAGGGGAAGCGGGGAAGAGACCCAGTACTTC. Its protein product is CASRGSGEETQYF.